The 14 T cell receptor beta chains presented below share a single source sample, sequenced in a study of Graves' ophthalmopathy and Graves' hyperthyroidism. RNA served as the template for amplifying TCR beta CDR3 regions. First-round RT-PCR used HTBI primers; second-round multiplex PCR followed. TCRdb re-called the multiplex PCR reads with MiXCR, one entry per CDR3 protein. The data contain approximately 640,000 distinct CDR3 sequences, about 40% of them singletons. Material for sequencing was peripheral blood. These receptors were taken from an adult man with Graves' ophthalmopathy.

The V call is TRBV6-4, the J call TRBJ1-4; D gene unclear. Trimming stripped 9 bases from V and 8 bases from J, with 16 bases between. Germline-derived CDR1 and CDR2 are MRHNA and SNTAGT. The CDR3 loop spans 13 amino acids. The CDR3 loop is CARQDLLGEKLFF. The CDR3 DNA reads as TGTGCCAGGCAGGATCTCCTGGGAGAAAAACTGTTTTTT.

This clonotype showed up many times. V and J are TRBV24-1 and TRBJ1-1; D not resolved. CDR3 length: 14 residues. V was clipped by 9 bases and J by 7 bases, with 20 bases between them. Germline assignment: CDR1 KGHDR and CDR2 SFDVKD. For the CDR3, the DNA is TGTGCCACCTCTCCTTCCGGGGTTGGTGATGAAGCTTTCTTT. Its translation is CATSPSGVGDEAFF.

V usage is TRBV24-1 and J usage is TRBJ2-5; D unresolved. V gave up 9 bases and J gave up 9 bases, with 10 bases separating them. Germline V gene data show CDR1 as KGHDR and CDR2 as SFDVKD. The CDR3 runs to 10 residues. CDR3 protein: CATDPGSQYF. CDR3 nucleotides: TGTGCCACCGACCCCGGGTCCCAGTACTTC.

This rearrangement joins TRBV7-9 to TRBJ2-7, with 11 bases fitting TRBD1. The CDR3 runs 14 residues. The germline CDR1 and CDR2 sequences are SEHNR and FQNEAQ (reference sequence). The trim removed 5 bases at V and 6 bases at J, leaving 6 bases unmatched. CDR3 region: CASSGYGTGGEQYF. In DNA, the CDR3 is TGTGCCAGCAGCGGCTACGGGACAGGGGGCGAGCAGTACTTC.

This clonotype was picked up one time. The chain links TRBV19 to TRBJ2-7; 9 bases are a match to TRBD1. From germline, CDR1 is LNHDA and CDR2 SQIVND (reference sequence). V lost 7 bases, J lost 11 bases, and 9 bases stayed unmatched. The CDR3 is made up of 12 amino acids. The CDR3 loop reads CASTNRDRAKYF. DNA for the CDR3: TGTGCCAGTACCAACCGGGACAGGGCGAAGTACTTC.

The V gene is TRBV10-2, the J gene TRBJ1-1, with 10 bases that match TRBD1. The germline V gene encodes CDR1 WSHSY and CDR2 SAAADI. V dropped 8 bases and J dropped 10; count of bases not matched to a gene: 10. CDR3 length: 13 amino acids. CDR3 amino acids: CASLGGTGDGAFF. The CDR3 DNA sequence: TGCGCCAGCTTAGGGGGGACAGGGGACGGAGCTTTCTTT.

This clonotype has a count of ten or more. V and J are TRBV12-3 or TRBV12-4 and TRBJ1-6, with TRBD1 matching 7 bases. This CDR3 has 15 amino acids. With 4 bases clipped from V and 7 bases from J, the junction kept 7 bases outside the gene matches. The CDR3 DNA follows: TGTGCCAGCAGTTCCTCCGGGACAGCAAATTCACCCCTCCACTTT. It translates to CASSSSGTANSPLHF.

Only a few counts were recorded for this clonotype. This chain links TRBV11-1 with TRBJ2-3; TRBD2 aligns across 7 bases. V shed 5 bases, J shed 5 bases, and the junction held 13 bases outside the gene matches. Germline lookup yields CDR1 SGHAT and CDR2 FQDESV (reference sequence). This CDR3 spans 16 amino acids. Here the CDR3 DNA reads TGTGCCAGCAGCCCTTGGGCGGGAGAAGTCCTAGATACGCAGTATTTT. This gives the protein CASSPWAGEVLDTQYF. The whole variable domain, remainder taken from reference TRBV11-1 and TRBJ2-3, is EAEVAQSPRYKITEKSQAVAFWCDPISGHATLYWYRQILGQGPELLVQFQDESVVDDSQLPKDRFSAERLKGVDSTLKIQPAELGDSAMYLCASSPWAGEVLDTQYFGPGTRLTVL.

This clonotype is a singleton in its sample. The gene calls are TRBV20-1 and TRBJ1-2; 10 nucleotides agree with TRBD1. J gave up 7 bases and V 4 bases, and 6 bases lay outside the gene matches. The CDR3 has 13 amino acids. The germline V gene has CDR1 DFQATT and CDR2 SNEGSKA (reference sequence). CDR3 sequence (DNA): TGCAGTGCTACGGACAGGGGGGAAGGTGGCTACACCTTC. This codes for CSATDRGEGGYTF.

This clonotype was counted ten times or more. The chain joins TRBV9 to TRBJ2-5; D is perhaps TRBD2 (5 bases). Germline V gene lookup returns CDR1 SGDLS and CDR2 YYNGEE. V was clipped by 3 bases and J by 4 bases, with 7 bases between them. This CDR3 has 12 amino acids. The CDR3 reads CASSGRGETQYF. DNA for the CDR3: TGTGCCAGCAGCGGTCGGGGAGAGACCCAGTACTTC.

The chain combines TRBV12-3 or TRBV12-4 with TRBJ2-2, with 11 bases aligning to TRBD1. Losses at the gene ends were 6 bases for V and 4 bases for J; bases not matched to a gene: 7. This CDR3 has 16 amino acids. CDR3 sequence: CASSGGDRGFTGELFF. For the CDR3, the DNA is TGTGCCAGCAGCGGGGGGGACAGGGGGTTCACCGGGGAGCTGTTTTTT.

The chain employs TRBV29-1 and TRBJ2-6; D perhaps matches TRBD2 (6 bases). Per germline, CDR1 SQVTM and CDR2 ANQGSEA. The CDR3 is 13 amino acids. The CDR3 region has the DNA TGCAGAGCAGGACTACCTGGGGCCAACGTCCTGACTTTC. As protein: CRAGLPGANVLTF.

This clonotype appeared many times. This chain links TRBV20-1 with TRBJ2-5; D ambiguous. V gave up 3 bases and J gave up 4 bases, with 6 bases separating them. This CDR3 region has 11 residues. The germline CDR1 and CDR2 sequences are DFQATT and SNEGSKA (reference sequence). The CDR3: CSASDLETQYF. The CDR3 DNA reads TGCAGTGCTAGTGATCTAGAGACCCAGTACTTC.

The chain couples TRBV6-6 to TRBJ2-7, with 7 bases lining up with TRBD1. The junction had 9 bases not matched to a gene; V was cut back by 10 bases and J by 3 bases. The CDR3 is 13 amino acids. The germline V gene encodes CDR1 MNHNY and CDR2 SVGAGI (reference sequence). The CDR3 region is CATRGAGGYEQYF. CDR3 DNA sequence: TGTGCCACTCGAGGGGCAGGGGGCTACGAGCAGTACTTC.